Listed below are T cell receptor beta chains from one sample, sequenced in a study of spatial heterogeneity in lung cancer. TCRdb reanalysed the 5' RACE reads using MiXCR and keeps one entry per CDR3 protein. The sample includes around 100,000 distinct CDR3 sequences, 3.5% to 5% of them seen just once. Sequencing was performed on lung tumor tissue, taken at surgery. Source of these receptors: a male donor with early-stage non-small cell lung cancer. The conserved cysteine and the conserved F or W are not part of the CDR3 here. The order of the fields is J gene, V gene, CDR3 protein.

TRBJ2-5 | TRBV29-1 | SVEEGGETQY
TRBJ2-4 | TRBV6-8 | ASSYGAGQAKNIQY
TRBJ2-5 | TRBV5-1 | ASSLRAGGEETQY
TRBJ1-1 | TRBV9 | ASTLDGGRGTEAF
TRBJ2-6 | TRBV12-5 | AVSDGSSGANVLT
TRBJ1-2 | TRBV28 | ASSLVSRWDYGYT
TRBJ1-1 | TRBV20-1 | SASNPRYTEAF
TRBJ2-5 | TRBV24-1 | ATSGWGLETQY
TRBJ2-2 | TRBV7-9 | ASSDPRRTPGELF
TRBJ1-2 | TRBV18 | ASSQPGTEEHLFGYT
TRBJ2-4 | TRBV20-1 | SARDVACAKNIQY
TRBJ1-1 | TRBV20-1 | SASVGGFTEAF
TRBJ1-3 | TRBV5-1 | ASSPRDGNTIY
TRBJ1-1 | TRBV28 | ASSSVPSGTEAF
TRBJ1-3 | TRBV6-6 | ASGAGDTIY
TRBJ2-1 | TRBV4-1 | ASSQEEIVAKPYNEQF
TRBJ2-1 | TRBV12-3/TRBV12-4 | ASRRGLGQPNEQF
TRBJ2-7 | TRBV20-1 | SADGQDSYEQY
TRBJ2-4 | TRBV28 | ASRTPDRGRQY
TRBJ2-1 | TRBV20-1 | SARSIAGVYNEQF
TRBJ1-1 | TRBV10-2 | ASTSNSGGTEAF
TRBJ1-2 | TRBV6-4 | ASSAQQGSYGYT
TRBJ2-2 | TRBV7-9 | ASHPTAYTGELF
TRBJ2-1 | TRBV20-1 | SALTALVQYEQF
TRBJ2-5 | TRBV11-3 | ASSLDAGLEETQY
TRBJ2-1 | TRBV6-1 | ASSEGTSVSSYNEQF
TRBJ2-5 | TRBV3-1 | ASRPNQKETQY
TRBJ2-3 | TRBV28 | ASSAEVVTQY
TRBJ2-7 | TRBV10-3 | AISESRYEQY
TRBJ2-7 | TRBV12-3/TRBV12-4 | ASSPGTVNYEQY
TRBJ1-5 | TRBV5-1 | ASSLGQGEWEPQH
TRBJ2-5 | TRBV5-1 | ASSLGSLDWETQY
TRBJ1-6 | TRBV5-6 | ASSLGRERGSPLH
TRBJ2-7 | TRBV20-1 | SASRGLDVYEQY
TRBJ2-7 | TRBV6-6 | ASSSGERYEQY
TRBJ2-3 | TRBV6-6 | ASRGLSQTTQY
TRBJ2-7 | TRBV27 | ASSLSAGDRVPYEQY
TRBJ1-1 | TRBV28 | ASSLLRVTEAF
TRBJ1-1 | TRBV28 | ASSRDRGGTEAF